This TCR beta chain derives from a study of T cells in Graves' hyperthyroidism and ophthalmopathy. Notes on the study in general: In simple terms, a model built on 13 V-J features told ophthalmopathy apart from stable hyperthyroidism. Most thyroid clonotypes expanded above 0.001 were also detected in blood.

About this clonotype itself: What it binds is unknown.

There were TCR beta CDR3 regions amplified from RNA transcripts. The HTBI primer set served for first-round RT-PCR of the TCR CDR3. Via MiXCR, TCRdb re-called the multiplex PCR reads, giving one row per CDR3 protein. The sample lists approximately 640,000 distinct CDR3 sequences; 15% to 20% were seen once. Germline assignment: CDR1 SGDLS and CDR2 YYNGEE. V lost 3 bases and J lost 0, with 10 bases in between. The CDR3 extends over 15 amino acids. Any patient presenting with uncontrolled infection, other autoimmune disease, pregnancy or lactation was left out. The source is a man aged 45-65 years with Graves' hyperthyroidism. Sequencing used blood. The chain joins TRBV9 to TRBJ2-1; perhaps D is TRBD1 or TRBD2 (5 bases each). CDR3 loop: CASSEGTVSYNEQFF. In nucleotides, the CDR3 is TGTGCCAGCAGCGAGGGGACCGTCTCCTACAATGAGCAGTTCTTC.